This T cell receptor (beta chain) was recorded in a study of beta chain features in type 1 diabetes. General study findings and limits: Because the template was cDNA, high-expressing cells might be over-represented.

About this clone itself: As yet, its antigen is unknown.

CDR1 and CDR2 from the germline V gene are SQVTM and ANQGSEA. The CDR3 consists of 12 residues. Trimming took off 7 bases at V and 9 bases at J, with 16 bases between the two ends. Sequencing targeted expressed TCRB transcripts, as all isolated RNA had been reverse transcribed. Sequencing used immunoSEQ multiplex PCR; TCRdb keeps in-frame clones, though not all of them. Of 450,000 to 600,000 clones listed, 25% to 35% are singletons. Sequencing was performed on naive CD4+ T cells from blood. The receptor comes from a man aged 18 to 30 in good health. This chain links TRBV29-1 with TRBJ2-1; D remains ambiguous. The DNA for the CDR3 is TGCAGCGCTGGGCGCGGAACGGGTGAGCAGTTCTTC. This encodes CSAGRGTGEQFF.